The 20 T cell receptor beta chains presented below share a single source sample, sequenced in a study of Graves' ophthalmopathy and Graves' hyperthyroidism. Amplification of the TCR beta CDR3 regions used RNA transcripts (as template). HTBI-primed first-round RT-PCR preceded second-round multiplex PCR. In TCRdb, the multiplex PCR reads were re-called with MiXCR into one record per CDR3 protein. The table shows hundreds of thousands of distinct CDR3 sequences, with under 15% occurring only once. Sequenced material: blood. All receptors come from a woman aged 25 to 39 with Graves' ophthalmopathy.

This clonotype was observed many times. V is TRBV12-3 or TRBV12-4 and J is TRBJ1-6; D not resolved. This CDR3 is built from 15 residues. V shed 6 bases and J shed 7 bases, with 16 bases lying between them. CDR3 residues: CASSTLQGPNSPLHF. The DNA for the CDR3 is TGTGCCAGCAGCACCCTCCAAGGGCCCAATTCACCCCTCCACTTT.

This clonotype has a count of ten or more. This may arise from a read error, as a much more abundant clone is one base away. The chain couples TRBV12-5 to TRBJ1-2; 12 nucleotides match TRBD1. In germline, CDR1 is LGHNT, CDR2 FRNRAP. CDR3 length: 16 amino acids. Unmatched junction bases numbered 11, after V lost 10 bases and J lost 2 bases. CDR3 in amino acids: CAIGTGGVKANYGYTF. Written as DNA, the CDR3 is TGTGCTATCGGGACAGGGGGCGTGAAGGCAAACTATGGCTACACCTTC.

This clonotype was observed many times. This chain joins TRBV6-1 and TRBJ1-5, with D tentatively TRBD1 (5 bases). The CDR3 is made up of 15 amino acids. The germline CDR1 and CDR2 sequences are MNHNS and SASEGT. V shed 6 bases and J shed 0 bases, with 12 bases lying between them. This CDR3 reads CASRDAGHSNQPQHF. CDR3 DNA sequence: TGTGCCAGCAGAGATGCAGGGCATAGCAATCAGCCCCAGCATTTT.

V is TRBV15 and J is TRBJ1-1; D gene ambiguous. The CDR3 has 16 residues. The V gene lost 5 bases and the J gene lost 0 bases, with 16 bases spanning the gap. Germline V gene data show CDR1 as LNHNV and CDR2 as YYDKDF (reference sequence). The CDR3 sequence: CATSPKTLRMNTEAFF. CDR3 nucleotide sequence: TGTGCCACCAGCCCTAAAACCCTAAGGATGAACACTGAAGCTTTCTTT.

The chain uses TRBV7-6 and TRBJ2-2, with 11 bases fitting TRBD2. This CDR3 is built from 16 residues. V lost 3 bases and J lost 6; bases outside the gene matches: 6. Germline loops: CDR1 SGHVS, CDR2 FNYEAQ. The CDR3 is CASSLDLAGGPGELFF. The CDR3 DNA reads TGTGCCAGCAGCTTGGACCTAGCGGGAGGTCCCGGGGAGCTGTTTTTT.

This clonotype showed up many times. At one of its ends the junction is not consistent with the germline gene, which may arise from a read error. The chain has TRBV12-3 or TRBV12-4 and TRBJ2-4; the D is unclear. CDR3 length: 13 residues. As DNA, the CDR3 is TGTGCCAGCAGGGAGACGGCCAAAAACATTAAGTACTTC. Protein: CASRETAKNIKYF.

This rearrangement joins TRBV12-3 or TRBV12-4 to TRBJ1-5; D gene unclear. V was cut by 4 bases and J by 6 bases, with 7 bases left in between. The CDR3 extends over 12 amino acids. The CDR3 here is CASSSLSQPQHF. In DNA form, the CDR3 reads TGTGCCAGCAGTTCTCTCAGTCAGCCCCAGCATTTT.

The table lists this clonotype with many counts. The rearrangement links TRBV4-1 to TRBJ1-3; D gene unclear. CDR1 and CDR2 (germline): MGHRA, YSYEKL. The V gene lost 3 bases and the J gene lost 4 bases, with 16 bases spanning the gap. CDR3 length equals 16 residues. The CDR3 sequence: CASSQIHGPGGNTIYF. The DNA of the CDR3 is TGCGCCAGCAGCCAGATACACGGTCCCGGAGGAAACACCATATATTTT.

This clonotype was detected many times. The chain links TRBV20-1 to TRBJ1-5; D not resolved. Deletions cut 0 bases from V and 3 bases from J, with 6 bases between. CDR1 and CDR2 (germline): DFQATT, SNEGSKA (reference sequence). This CDR3 is 13 amino acids long. The CDR3 nucleotides read TGCAGTGCTAGAGATGATCCCAATCAGCCCCAGCATTTT. Its protein product is CSARDDPNQPQHF.

V gene TRBV30 combines with J gene TRBJ2-7; 9 nucleotides match TRBD1. The CDR3 runs 14 residues. The germline V gene has CDR1 GTSNPN and CDR2 SVGIG (reference sequence). Unmatched junction bases numbered 5, after V lost 3 bases and J lost 2 bases. In nucleotides, the CDR3 is TGTGCCTGGAGCCGGACAGGGGTCACCTACGAGCAGTACTTC. Translated, it gives CAWSRTGVTYEQYF.

This clonotype has a handful of counts. This chain joins TRBV7-2 and TRBJ2-7; 11 bases agree with TRBD2. Germline V CDR1 and CDR2: SGHTA, FQGNSA. With V trimmed by 6 bases and J by 4 bases, 8 bases remained unmatched. The CDR3 loop spans 15 amino acids. CDR3 in DNA: TGTGCCAGCAGTCCAGTAGCGGGAGGGGGTTACGAGCAGTACTTC. This sequence encodes CASSPVAGGGYEQYF.

This clonotype has ten or more counts. This chain links TRBV15 with TRBJ2-7; D ambiguous. V lost 1 base and J 4 bases, leaving 14 bases between the germline ends. The length of the CDR3 is 15 residues. Looked up from germline, CDR1 is LNHNV and CDR2 is YYDKDF (reference sequence). The CDR3 sequence is CATSRGSGPSYEQYF. The CDR3, as DNA: TGTGCCACCAGCAGAGGTTCGGGTCCTTCGTACGAGCAGTACTTC.

This clonotype was observed a handful of times. The junction does not match germline at one end; this may be a read error. CDR3 coding DNA: TGTGCCAGCAGCAGCAACCTTTTTAAGGGAAGACATGTTGAAGCTTTCTTC. Translated: CASSSNLFKGRHVEAFF. This sequence joins TRBV7-8 and TRBJ1-1; no clear D gene. The CDR3 is 17 amino acids. Germline CDR1 and CDR2: SGHVS and FQNEAQ.

Ten or more counts support this clonotype. The chain is built from TRBV6-5 and TRBJ2-5; 9 bases are a match to TRBD2. The CDR3 has 16 residues. Germline trimming cut 2 bases from V and 1 base from J; bases unmatched to any gene: 5. The germline gives CDR1 MNHEY, CDR2 SVGAGI. CDR3 amino acids: CASSYRTSALQETQYF. The CDR3 bases are TGTGCCAGCAGTTACCGGACTAGCGCGCTCCAAGAGACCCAGTACTTC.

Here the CDR3 DNA reads TGTGCCAGCAGCCAAGTCGGGTCTAGTGGTCAAGAGACCCAGTACTTC. This translates into CASSQVGSSGQETQYF. This chain joins TRBV3-1 and TRBJ2-5, with D hard to call. CDR1 is LGHDT, CDR2 YNNKEL, per germline (reference sequence). Trimming shortened V by 1 base and J by 2 bases, and 14 bases separated the two germline ends. There are 16 residues in the CDR3.

About this clonotype itself: A much larger clone sits a single nucleotide away, making a read error possible. V and J are TRBV30 and TRBJ1-2, with D perhaps TRBD1 (6 bases). Trimming pared 0 bases from V and 7 bases from J, leaving 9 bases between. The CDR3 is 12 amino acids. CDR1 and CDR2 from the germline V gene are GTSNPN and SVGIG (reference sequence). The CDR3 DNA reads as TGTGCCTGGAGTGTAACAGGGTGTGGCTACACCTTC. Its translation is CAWSVTGCGYTF. Full variable domain (rest looked up from reference TRBV30 and TRBJ1-2): SQTIHQWPATLVQPVGSPLSLECTVEGTSNPNLYWYRQAAGRGLQLLFYSVGIGQISSEVPQNLSASRPQDRQFILSSKKLLLSDSGFYLCAWSVTGCGYTFGSGTRLTVV.

This clonotype was seen ten or more times. The rearrangement links TRBV29-1 to TRBJ2-6; unclear D gene. The CDR3 runs 15 residues. Between the trimmed V and J ends, which lost 0 bases and 0 bases, there was a span of 6 bases. Germline lookup yields CDR1 SQVTM and CDR2 ANQGSEA. CDR3 protein: CSVEDQDSGANVLTF. DNA of the CDR3: TGCAGCGTTGAAGATCAGGACTCTGGGGCCAACGTCCTGACTTTC.

This clonotype was recorded at least ten times. The germline gene is not matched at one end of the junction; a read error may be the cause. V usage is TRBV5-1 and J usage is TRBJ2-5; no clear D. This CDR3 spans 12 amino acids. Germline V gives CDR1 SGHRS, CDR2 YFSETQ. The CDR3 region has the DNA TGTGCCAGCAGTTTAGCCCAAGAGACCCAGTACTTC. Translated, it gives CASSLAQETQYF.

In its sample, this clonotype was seen a few times. The chain combines TRBV6-5 with TRBJ2-7, with 8 bases lining up with TRBD2. From germline, CDR1 is MNHEY and CDR2 SVGAGI. This CDR3 comprises 15 residues. J gave up 5 bases and V 0 bases, and 6 bases lay outside the gene matches. The CDR3 DNA is TGTGCCAGCAGTTACTCGTCGGGGGGGAGCGACGAGCAGTACTTC. Translated, it gives CASSYSSGGSDEQYF.

This clonotype has only one observation. The V gene is TRBV4-1, the J gene TRBJ1-1; tentatively, D is TRBD1 (6 bases). The CDR3 consists of 18 residues. With 5 bases removed from V and 0 bases from J, the gap between germline ends came to 22 bases. Germline CDR1 MGHRA, CDR2 YSYEKL. CDR3 sequence: CASSKASLFRQVNTEAFF. In nucleotides, the CDR3 is TGCGCCAGCAGCAAAGCTTCCCTGTTTAGACAGGTGAACACTGAAGCTTTCTTT.